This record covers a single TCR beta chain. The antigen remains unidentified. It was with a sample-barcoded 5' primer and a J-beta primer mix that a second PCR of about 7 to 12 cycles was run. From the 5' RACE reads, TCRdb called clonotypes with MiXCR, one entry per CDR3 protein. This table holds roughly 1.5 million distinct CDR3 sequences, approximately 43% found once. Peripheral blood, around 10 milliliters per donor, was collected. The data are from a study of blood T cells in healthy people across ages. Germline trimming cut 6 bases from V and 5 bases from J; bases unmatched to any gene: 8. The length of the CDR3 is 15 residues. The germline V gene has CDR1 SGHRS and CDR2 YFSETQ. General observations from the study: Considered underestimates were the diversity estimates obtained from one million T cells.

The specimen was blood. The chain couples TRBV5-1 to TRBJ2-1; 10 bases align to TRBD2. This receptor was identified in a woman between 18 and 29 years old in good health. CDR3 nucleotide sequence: TGCGCCAGCACCGTTGCACTAGCGGGGAACAATGAGCAGTTCTTC. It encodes CASTVALAGNNEQFF.